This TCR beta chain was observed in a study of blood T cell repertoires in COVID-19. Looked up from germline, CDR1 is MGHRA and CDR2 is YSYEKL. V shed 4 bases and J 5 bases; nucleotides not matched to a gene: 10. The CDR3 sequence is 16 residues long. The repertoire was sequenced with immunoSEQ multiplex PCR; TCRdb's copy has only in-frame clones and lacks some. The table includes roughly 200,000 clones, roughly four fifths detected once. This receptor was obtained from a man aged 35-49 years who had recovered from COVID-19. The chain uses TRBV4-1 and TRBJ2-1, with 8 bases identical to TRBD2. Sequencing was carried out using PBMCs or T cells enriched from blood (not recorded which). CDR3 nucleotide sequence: TGCGCCAGCAGCCCCTCGGGGGCGGGGGGAAACAATGAGCAGTTCTTC. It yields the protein CASSPSGAGGNNEQFF.